The T cell receptor (beta chain) described here comes from a study of identical twins. General study results and limits: Insertion counts were lower in abundant cord blood beta clonotypes, a trend that memory repertoires did not show.

A remark on this clonotype: Its antigen remains unknown.

TCRdb reprocessed the 5' RACE reads with MiXCR, giving one entry per CDR3 protein. The sample has about 720,000 distinct CDR3 sequences; 18% are singletons. The CDR3 runs to 14 residues. CDR1 and CDR2 (germline): SGHDT, YYEEEE. The ends were cut back, 6 bases at V and 2 bases at J, with 14 bases in the middle. These data are also associated with another study on T cells expressing NK-cell markers.

The chain employs TRBV5-6 and TRBJ1-2; no clear D. What was sequenced was PBMCs. This receptor was identified in a woman aged 18-29 years in good health. CDR3: CASNAATVNYGYTF. As DNA, the CDR3 is TGTGCCAGCAACGCCGCGACGGTAAACTATGGCTACACCTTC.